This T cell receptor beta chain was sequenced in a study of a mutant IDH1 vaccine in newly diagnosed glioma. Indicated time point: week 47, end of study. Doses comprised 300 ug of mutant IDH1 20-mer peptide each, plus topical imiquimod. Profiling relied on immunoSEQ multiplex PCR, and the TCRdb table lists in-frame clones only, not all of them. This sample yields more than 35,000 clones, of which 60% to 85% are seen a single time; 7.5% to 10% belongs to the top ten. Notes on this clone: Its antigen is still unknown.

CDR1 LGHNT and CDR2 FRNRAP come from the germline V gene. This CDR3 contains 18 residues. Trimming stripped 2 bases from V and 7 bases from J, with 27 bases between. The TCR comes from a man aged 40-55 years with glioma. This chain links TRBV12-5 with TRBJ2-7; D is perhaps TRBD1 (6 bases). The sequencing used PBMCs, collected from a glioma patient whose treatment included an IDH1 peptide vaccine. The CDR3 DNA sequence: TGTGCTAGTGGTTTGAAACCCAGGGACACTTATCCAGGGCGGGAGCAGTACGTC. As protein: CASGLKPRDTYPGREQYV.